This T cell receptor beta chain was sequenced for a study of CD8+ T cells in alopecia areata. The germline V gene encodes CDR1 MNHEY and CDR2 SVGAGI. The CDR3 consists of 11 residues. The ends were cut back, 2 bases at V and 6 bases at J, with 2 bases in the middle. Following RNA extraction, reverse transcription yielded cDNA that acted as the sequencing template. Produced via immunoSEQ multiplex PCR; TCRdb's table is partial and in-frame only. This table holds over 120,000 clones, about 60% found once. Details on this clone: Its specificity is unknown.

General study results and limits: Clonality was higher in lesional than normal scalp, especially in alopecia totalis/universalis.

The origin of this receptor is a human donor with alopecia areata. Here the sequenced sample was CD4+ T cells sorted from blood, taken at week 0. V gene TRBV6-5 combines with J gene TRBJ2-1; D is uncertain. The CDR3 nucleotides read TGTGCCAGCAGTTACCTCAATGAGCAGTTCTTC. Its protein product is CASSYLNEQFF.